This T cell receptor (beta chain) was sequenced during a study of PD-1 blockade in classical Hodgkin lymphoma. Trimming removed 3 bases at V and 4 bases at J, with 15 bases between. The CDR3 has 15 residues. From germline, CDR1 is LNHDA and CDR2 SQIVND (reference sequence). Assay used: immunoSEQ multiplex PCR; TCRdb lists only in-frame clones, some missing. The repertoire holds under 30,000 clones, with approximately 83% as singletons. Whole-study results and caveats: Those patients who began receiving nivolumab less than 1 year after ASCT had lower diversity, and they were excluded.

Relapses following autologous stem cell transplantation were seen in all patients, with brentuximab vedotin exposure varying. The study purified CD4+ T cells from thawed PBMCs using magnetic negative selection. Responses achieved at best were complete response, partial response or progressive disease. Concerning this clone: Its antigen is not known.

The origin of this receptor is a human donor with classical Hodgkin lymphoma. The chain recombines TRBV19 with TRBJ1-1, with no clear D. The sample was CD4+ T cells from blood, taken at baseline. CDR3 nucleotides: TGTGCCAGTAGTATTCTCACCCTTTGGGGCACTGAAGCTTTCTTT. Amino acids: CASSILTLWGTEAFF.